This T cell receptor beta chain was captured by sequencing in a study of blood T cell repertoires in COVID-19. Whole-study context: Sites across the United States, Italy and Spain contributed samples from acute and convalescent COVID-19. PBMCs, B-cell-depleted T cells, or T cells were the source of the cDNA or gDNA that made up the material.

As originally analysed: Reference gene primer amplification yielded estimated nucleated cell counts. Clones were sequenced by immunoSEQ multiplex PCR, and TCRdb holds only the in-frame ones, with some missing. V, J and clone size were drawn from that table, and D and trimming were deduced from the DNA. The sample lists around 400,000 clones, over 75% occurring once. The V and J ends lost 5 bases and 7 bases, in that order; junction bases with no gene match: 4. The CDR3 contains 13 residues. The germline gives CDR1 SNHLY, CDR2 FYNNEI. This clone showed up just once. Sequenced sample: peripheral blood. V and J are TRBV2 and TRBJ2-2; 7 bases fit TRBD1. The source of this sequence is a woman aged 30 to 39 with COVID-19, enrolled during active disease. The CDR3 DNA follows: TGTGCCAGCAGTTACAGGGGTGGCGGGGAGCTGTTTTTT. It translates to CASSYRGGGELFF.